Each of the 19 T cell receptor beta chains below was sequenced from the same sample in a study of long-term antiretroviral therapy in people with HIV. This was the immunoSEQ v3.0 assay at survey level. The protocol was immunoSEQ multiplex PCR, while the TCRdb copy is restricted to in-frame clones and leaves out a portion. This table holds about 16,000 clones, roughly 95% found once. The sequences come from unsorted PBMCs, collected approximately 11 years after starting antiretroviral therapy. These receptors were obtained from a man aged 30-40 years with HIV.

This clone has just one count. The chain has TRBV6-1 and TRBJ2-3; 8 bases match TRBD2. The germline CDR1 and CDR2 sequences are MNHNS and SASEGT. The ends lost 7 bases at V and 3 bases at J; junction bases unmatched: 3. CDR3 length equals 13 residues. The CDR3 DNA reads TGTGCCAGCACGCGGGGGGAAACAGATACGCAGTATTTT. The encoded protein is CASTRGETDTQYF.

The rearrangement uses TRBV7-9 and TRBJ1-4; possible D gene TRBD1, 5 bases. V shed 8 bases and J shed 0 bases, with 13 bases lying between them. The CDR3 covers 15 residues. Germline CDR1 reads SEHNR; CDR2 reads FQNEAQ (reference sequence). The CDR3 bases are TGTGCCAGCCCCCAGGGAGCCTCAACTAATGAAAAACTGTTTTTT. Protein product: CASPQGASTNEKLFF.

This chain joins TRBV2 and TRBJ2-1; no definite D call. The CDR3 loop spans 15 amino acids. Germline CDR1 reads SNHLY; CDR2 reads FYNNEI. The V and J ends lost 2 bases and 7 bases respectively, with 15 bases between them. CDR3 nucleotides: TGTGCCAGCAGTGAATGGTCTCTTTTACCGAATGAGCAGTTCTTC. This encodes CASSEWSLLPNEQFF.

This clone was counted a single time. The chain employs TRBV6-6 and TRBJ2-3; 12 nucleotides match TRBD2. V trimming: 4 bases; J trimming: 4 bases; junction bases outside the gene matches: 6. The CDR3 has 16 residues. Germline V gene data show CDR1 as MNHNY and CDR2 as SVGAGI (reference sequence). CDR3 DNA: TGTGCCAGCAGTTTCGGACTAGCGGGGACTCCAGATACGCAGTATTTT. The encoded protein is CASSFGLAGTPDTQYF.

The chain is built from TRBV6-4 and TRBJ2-1, with TRBD1 matching over 11 bases. Trimming removed 8 bases from V and 7 bases from J; junction bases left unmatched: 10. This CDR3 contains 15 residues. Germline CDR1 is MRHNA and CDR2 is SNTAGT. Here the CDR3 DNA reads TGTGCCAGCTCAGCGGGACAGGGGGAAATAAATGAGCAGTTCTTC. Amino acid sequence: CASSAGQGEINEQFF.

This clone came up once. The V gene is TRBV11-2, the J gene TRBJ1-6; D possibly corresponds to TRBD1 (6 bases). Germline CDR1 SGHAT, CDR2 FQNNGV. The CDR3 length is 13 residues. The germline V and J ends were trimmed by 8 bases and 7 bases, with 12 bases remaining between them. CDR3 bases: TGTGCCAGCGTGGGACAACCGAATTCACCCCTCCACTTT. This encodes CASVGQPNSPLHF.

J is TRBJ2-5 and V is TRBV6-5; 15 bases are shared with TRBD2. V lost 4 bases and J lost 4; bases outside the gene matches: 1. CDR3 length equals 15 residues. CDR1 and CDR2 from the germline V gene are MNHEY and SVGAGI. CDR3: CASSWGLAGGETQYF. Here the CDR3 DNA reads TGTGCCAGCAGTTGGGGACTAGCGGGGGGAGAGACCCAGTACTTC.

This rearrangement joins TRBV2 to TRBJ2-5; the match to TRBD2 covers 15 bases. The CDR3 extends over 17 amino acids. V lost 10 bases and J lost 5; bases outside the gene matches: 14. Germline loops: CDR1 SNHLY, CDR2 FYNNEI. CDR3 nucleotides: TGTGCCACCTTTGGGACTAGCGGGGGGTCACGATGGGAGACCCAGTACTTC. It specifies CATFGTSGGSRWETQYF.

The chain links TRBV6-1 to TRBJ1-6, with TRBD1 identical over 9 bases. Germline trimming cut 1 base from V and 6 bases from J; bases unmatched to any gene: 4. Germline loops: CDR1 MNHNS, CDR2 SASEGT. This CDR3 is built from 16 residues. The DNA for the CDR3 is TGTGCCAGCAGTGAAGGGGGGGACAGGGCTAATTCACCCCTCCACTTT. Its protein product is CASSEGGDRANSPLHF.

This chain joins TRBV7-2 and TRBJ2-1; 8 bases agree with TRBD2. This CDR3 region has 17 residues. Per the germline V gene, CDR1 is SGHTA and CDR2 is FQGNSA. V lost 5 bases and J lost 0; bases outside the gene matches: 9. The CDR3 protein is CASSPVPGGLSYNEQFF. CDR3 coding DNA: TGTGCCAGCAGCCCCGTCCCGGGGGGGCTCTCCTACAATGAGCAGTTCTTC.

This rearrangement joins TRBV27 to TRBJ2-7; 9 bases agree with TRBD1. This CDR3 comprises 13 residues. Germline V gene sequence: CDR1 MNHEY, CDR2 SMNVEV (reference sequence). V lost 6 bases to trimming and J lost 3 bases; unmatched junction nucleotides: 3. CDR3 in amino acids: CASSRTGDYEQYF. The CDR3 DNA reads as TGTGCCAGCAGCCGGACAGGGGACTACGAGCAGTACTTC.

The chain uses TRBV2 and TRBJ1-4; no clear D gene. The CDR3 extends over 14 amino acids. Deletions cut 4 bases from V and 3 bases from J, with 9 bases between. Per germline, CDR1 SNHLY and CDR2 FYNNEI. CDR3 sequence: CASSGSAANEKLFF. In nucleotides, the CDR3 is TGTGCCAGCAGTGGAAGCGCGGCTAATGAAAAACTGTTTTTT.

The chain has TRBV5-6 and TRBJ1-6, with 10 positions matching TRBD1. The CDR3 has 14 residues. V trimming: 3 bases; J trimming: 7 bases; junction bases outside the gene matches: 1. In germline, CDR1 is SGHDT, CDR2 YYEEEE. CDR3 sequence reads: CASSWGQGNSPLHF. CDR3 nucleotide sequence: TGTGCCAGCAGCTGGGGACAGGGGAATTCACCCCTCCACTTT.

The rearrangement links TRBV7-9 to TRBJ1-1, with 8 bases aligning to TRBD1. The CDR3 length is 14 residues. V lost 4 bases, J lost 0 bases, and 1 base stayed unmatched. Germline CDR1 is SEHNR and CDR2 is FQNEAQ (reference sequence). CDR3 sequence reads: CASSWGQVNTEAFF. CDR3 DNA: TGTGCCAGCAGCTGGGGACAGGTGAACACTGAAGCTTTCTTT.

This clone is a singleton in its sample. The V and J genes are TRBV5-1 and TRBJ1-4, with TRBD1 matching over 10 bases. The germline V gene has CDR1 SGHRS and CDR2 YFSETQ. J was trimmed by 7 bases and V by 4 bases; bases with no gene match: 4. The CDR3 is made up of 14 amino acids. Written as DNA, the CDR3 is TGCGCCAGCAGCCTCAGGACAGGGGGTGAAAAACTGTTTTTT. Amino acids: CASSLRTGGEKLFF.

The CDR3 spells CASSLRQGATNEKLFF. The CDR3 DNA sequence: TGCGCCAGCAGCTTGAGGCAGGGGGCAACTAATGAAAAACTGTTTTTT. This chain joins TRBV5-1 and TRBJ1-4, with 7 bases matching TRBD1. Germline lookup yields CDR1 SGHRS and CDR2 YFSETQ. Losses at the gene ends were 1 base for V and 0 bases for J; bases not matched to a gene: 3. This CDR3 has 16 residues.

V gene TRBV28 combines with J gene TRBJ1-5, with a weak D call TRBD1 (5 bases). Per germline, CDR1 MDHEN and CDR2 SYDVKM. The CDR3 sequence is 15 residues long. Trimming stripped 6 bases from V and 4 bases from J, with 16 bases between. The CDR3 DNA follows: TGTGCCAGCAGCCCCTCAACAAGGGGTAATCAGCCCCAGCATTTT. It yields the protein CASSPSTRGNQPQHF.

The gene calls are TRBV19 and TRBJ2-1, with 13 nucleotides matching TRBD2. This CDR3 contains 15 residues. Germline V gene sequence: CDR1 LNHDA, CDR2 SQIVND (reference sequence). V dropped 9 bases and J dropped 5; count of bases not matched to a gene: 7. CDR3 nucleotide sequence: TGTGCCAGCCGGGCACTAGCGGGGGGGGACAATGAGCAGTTCTTC. As protein: CASRALAGGDNEQFF.

This clone appeared once. V and J are TRBV20-1 and TRBJ2-1; D perhaps matches TRBD2 (5 bases). CDR1 is DFQATT and CDR2 is SNEGSKA in the germline V gene (reference sequence). V was cut by 6 bases and J by 7 bases, with 10 bases left in between. This CDR3 has 11 amino acids. CDR3 region: CSATLVNEQFF. The CDR3 DNA sequence: TGCAGTGCCACACTAGTAAATGAGCAGTTCTTC.